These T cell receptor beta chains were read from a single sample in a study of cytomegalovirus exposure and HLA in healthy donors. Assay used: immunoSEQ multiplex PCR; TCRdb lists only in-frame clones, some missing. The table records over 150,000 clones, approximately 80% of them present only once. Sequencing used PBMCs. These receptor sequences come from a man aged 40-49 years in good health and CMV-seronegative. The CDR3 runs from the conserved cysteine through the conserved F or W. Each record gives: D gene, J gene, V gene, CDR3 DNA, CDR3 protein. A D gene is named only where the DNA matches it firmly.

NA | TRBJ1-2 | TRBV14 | TGTGCCAGCAGCCAACTTTCTCCCGGGACAAGAGTAAACTATGGCTACACCTTC | CASSQLSPGTRVNYGYTF
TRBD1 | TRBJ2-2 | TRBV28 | TGTGCCAGCAGGACACAGGGGGTGAACACCGGGGAGCTGTTTTTT | CASRTQGVNTGELFF
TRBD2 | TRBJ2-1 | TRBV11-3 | TGTGCCAGCAGCTTAGTAGGGGGCGGGGGGGCTGAGCAGTTCTTC | CASSLVGGGGAEQFF
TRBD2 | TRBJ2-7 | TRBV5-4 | TGTGCCAGCAGCTTGGCATCGGGCGGGGGGTACTACGAGCAGTACTTC | CASSLASGGGYYEQYF
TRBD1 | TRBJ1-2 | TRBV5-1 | TGCGCCAGCAGCAGGGGACAGGGGGCCGGCTACACCTTC | CASSRGQGAGYTF
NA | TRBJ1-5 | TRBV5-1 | TGCGCCAGCAGCCTGGACCTAAGTAGCAATCAGCCCCAGCATTTT | CASSLDLSSNQPQHF
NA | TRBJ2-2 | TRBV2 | TGTGCCAGCAGCCAGTTCACCGGGGAGCTGTTTTTT | CASSQFTGELFF
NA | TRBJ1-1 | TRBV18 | TGTGCCAGCTCCCCAGCCAGGGGCGAGAACACTGAAGCTTTCTTT | CASSPARGENTEAFF
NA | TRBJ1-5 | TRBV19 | TGTGCCAGTAATTTGGGGAGTCGCAATCAGCCCCAGCATTTT | CASNLGSRNQPQHF
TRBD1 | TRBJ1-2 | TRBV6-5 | TGTGCCAGCAGTTCGGGACAGCCCTATGGCTACACCTTC | CASSSGQPYGYTF
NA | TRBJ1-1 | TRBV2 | TGTGCCAGCCTCGAGGAGAACACTGAAGCTTTCTTT | CASLEENTEAFF